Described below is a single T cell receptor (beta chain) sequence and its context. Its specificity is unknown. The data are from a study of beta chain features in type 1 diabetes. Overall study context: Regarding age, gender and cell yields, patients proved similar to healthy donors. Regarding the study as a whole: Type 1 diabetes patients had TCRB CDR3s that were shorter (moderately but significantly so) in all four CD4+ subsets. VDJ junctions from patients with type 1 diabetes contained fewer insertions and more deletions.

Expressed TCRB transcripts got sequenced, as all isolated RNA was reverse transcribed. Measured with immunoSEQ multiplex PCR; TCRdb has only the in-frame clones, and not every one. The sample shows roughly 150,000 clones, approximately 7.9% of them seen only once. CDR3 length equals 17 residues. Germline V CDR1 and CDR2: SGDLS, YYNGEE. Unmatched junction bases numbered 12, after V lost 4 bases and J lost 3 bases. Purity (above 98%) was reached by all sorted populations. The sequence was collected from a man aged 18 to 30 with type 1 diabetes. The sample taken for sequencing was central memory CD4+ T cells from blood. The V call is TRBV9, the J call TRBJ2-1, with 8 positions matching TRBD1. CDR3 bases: TGTGCCAGCAGCCCACGACTAGACAGGGGAGGCTACAATGAGCAGTTCTTC. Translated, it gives CASSPRLDRGGYNEQFF.